Below are 23 T cell receptor beta chains sequenced from a single sample in a study of Ad26.COV2.S vaccination and SARS-CoV-2 variants. Repertoires were generated with immunoSEQ multiplex PCR, while TCRdb's copy carries only in-frame clones and drops some. The sample has 250,000 to 300,000 clones; more than 75% are singletons. Treatment: roughly 19 received Ad26.COV2.S at low or high dose, single or two shots; several received placebo; per-sample allocation not given. Sample collection was performed on day 63 after the first vaccine or placebo injection. The sample here was peripheral blood, taken in a trial of Ad26.COV2.S vaccine versus placebo. The receptors stem from a person between 18 and 65 years old who received the Ad26.COV2.S COVID-19 vaccine or a placebo.

The rearrangement joins TRBV25-1 to TRBJ2-3; D is unresolved. V lost 0 bases and J 2 bases, leaving 9 bases between the germline ends. Germline loops: CDR1 MGHDK, CDR2 SYGVNS. The CDR3 has 15 residues. As DNA, the CDR3 is TGTGCCAGCAGTGAATATAAAGGCTACACAGATACGCAGTATTTT. Protein sequence: CASSEYKGYTDTQYF.

The chain couples TRBV9 to TRBJ1-5; maybe TRBD1 (5 bases). This CDR3 is built from 16 residues. The V and J ends lost 3 bases and 8 bases respectively, with 21 bases between them. CDR1 and CDR2 from the germline V gene are SGDLS and YYNGEE. The CDR3: CASSALGGRPSEPQHF. The CDR3 coding sequence is TGTGCCAGCAGCGCCCTTGGGGGACGGCCGTCAGAGCCCCAGCATTTT.

The chain links TRBV10-2 to TRBJ2-2, with a possible D match to TRBD2 (5 bases). Trimming stripped 4 bases from V and 4 bases from J, with 19 bases between. CDR3 length: 17 residues. Germline CDR1 WSHSY, CDR2 SAAADI. The CDR3, as DNA: TGCGCCAGCAGTGCCGACTCCGATACTAGTGTCACCGGGGAGCTGTTTTTT. Its translation is CASSADSDTSVTGELFF.

V gene TRBV11-3 combines with J gene TRBJ2-5, with 7 nucleotides matching TRBD1. J was trimmed by 0 bases and V by 5 bases; bases with no gene match: 6. The CDR3 is 15 amino acids. The germline gives CDR1 SGHNT, CDR2 YENEEA. In DNA form, the CDR3 reads TGTGCCAGCAGCCGTGGGACAGACAACCAAGAGACCCAGTACTTC. Encoded protein: CASSRGTDNQETQYF.

The chain joins TRBV5-5 to TRBJ1-1; no definite D call. Per germline, CDR1 SGHKS and CDR2 YYEKEE (reference sequence). V lost 4 bases and J lost 2, with 15 bases in between. The CDR3 has 15 residues. CDR3 residues: CASSPLPTTNTEAFF. The DNA for the CDR3 is TGTGCCAGCAGCCCACTTCCGACAACCAACACTGAAGCTTTCTTT.

This chain uses TRBV4-1 with TRBJ1-3; the match to TRBD1 covers 7 bases. The CDR3 length is 16 residues. Germline CDR1 reads MGHRA; CDR2 reads YSYEKL. V dropped 4 bases and J dropped 9; count of bases not matched to a gene: 15. CDR3: CASSLPSWTGSSTIYF. The CDR3 DNA is TGCGCCAGCAGCCTCCCCAGCTGGACAGGCTCCTCCACCATATATTTT.

A single count supports this clone. The chain links TRBV3-1 (or the pseudogene TRBV3-2) to TRBJ2-7, with 11 bases fitting TRBD2. CDR3 length equals 14 residues. From germline, CDR1 is LGHDT and CDR2 YNNKEL (reference sequence). The V segment lost 11 bases and the J segment 5 bases; nucleotides outside the gene matches: 11. CDR3 region: CALSSGRKSNEQYF. DNA for the CDR3: TGTGCCCTATCTAGCGGGAGGAAGTCCAACGAGCAGTACTTC.

This clone was found a few times. This chain joins TRBV29-1 and TRBJ2-5; no reliable D call. The CDR3 extends over 11 amino acids. Germline-derived CDR1 and CDR2 are SQVTM and ANQGSEA. With 4 bases removed from V and 5 bases from J, the gap between germline ends came to 8 bases. The CDR3 is CSVAWSETQYF. The CDR3 DNA follows: TGCAGCGTTGCTTGGTCGGAGACCCAGTACTTC.

V is TRBV5-1 and J is TRBJ1-3; maybe TRBD1 (5 bases). This CDR3 region has 16 residues. Germline V gives CDR1 SGHRS, CDR2 YFSETQ. Trimming pared 5 bases from V and 6 bases from J, leaving 21 bases between. The DNA for the CDR3 is TGCGCCAGCAGTCGATCCGGGACGGTGGGGACAAACACCATATATTTT. This gives the protein CASSRSGTVGTNTIYF. Filled out from reference TRBV5-1 and TRBJ1-3, the complete variable domain reads KAGVTQTPRYLIKTRGQQVTLSCSPISGHRSVSWYQQTPGQGLQFLFEYFSETQRNKGNFPGRFSGRQFSNSRSEMNVSTLELGDSALYLCASSRSGTVGTNTIYFGEGSWLTVV.

Concerning this clone itself: Sequence at one end of the junction differs from germline and may be a read error. The rearrangement links TRBV10-1 to TRBJ2-7; 7 nucleotides match TRBD1. The germline CDR1 and CDR2 sequences are WNHNN and SYGVQD (reference sequence). The CDR3 length is 11 residues. DNA for the CDR3: TGCGCCAGCAGTCGACACTACAGGGGAGCCTTC. Translated, it gives CASSRHYRGAF.

The chain couples TRBV19 to TRBJ2-1, with TRBD2 matching 8 bases. CDR3 length: 16 amino acids. Trimming removed 3 bases from V and 3 bases from J; junction bases left unmatched: 7. Germline lookup yields CDR1 LNHDA and CDR2 SQIVND (reference sequence). CDR3 protein: CASSIFRGGRYNEQFF. The CDR3 DNA follows: TGTGCCAGTAGTATTTTTCGGGGGGGCCGCTACAATGAGCAGTTCTTC.

This sequence joins TRBV7-2 and TRBJ1-5; D is possibly TRBD1 (6 bases). The CDR3 sequence is 14 residues long. Germline CDR1 is SGHTA and CDR2 is FQGNSA. V gave up 4 bases and J gave up 4 bases, with 11 bases separating them. CDR3 bases: TGTGCCAGCAGCTCCCCCCAGGGGAATCAGCCCCAGCATTTT. Encoded protein: CASSSPQGNQPQHF.

The CDR3 bases are TGTGCCTCTCAGAGCCCCAGGACTAGCGGGAGGGGCCAGTCCTACAATGAGCAGTTCTTC. This translates into CASQSPRTSGRGQSYNEQFF. This chain connects TRBV19 to TRBJ2-1; 15 bases match TRBD2. This CDR3 has 20 residues. Germline trimming cut 11 bases from V and 1 base from J; bases unmatched to any gene: 18. Germline V gives CDR1 LNHDA, CDR2 SQIVND (reference sequence).

The CDR3 reads CASSLVPGSSNQPQHF. In nucleotides, the CDR3 is TGTGCCAGCAGCTTAGTACCCGGATCTAGCAATCAGCCCCAGCATTTT. The chain carries TRBV7-9 and TRBJ1-5; D unresolved. CDR1 is SEHNR and CDR2 is FQNEAQ in the germline V gene (reference sequence). The length of the CDR3 is 16 residues. The V end lost 1 base, the J end lost 0 bases, and 10 bases lay between the germline ends. The whole variable domain, remainder taken from reference TRBV7-9 and TRBJ1-5, is DTGVSQNPRHKITKRGQNVTFRCDPISEHNRLYWYRQTLGQGPEFLTYFQNEAQLEKSRLLSDRFSAERPKGSFSTLEIQRTEQGDSAMYLCASSLVPGSSNQPQHFGDGTRLSIL.

The rearrangement joins TRBV30 to TRBJ1-2, with D maybe TRBD1 (6 bases). V was pared by 2 bases and J by 4 bases, with 11 bases between. Germline V CDR1 and CDR2: GTSNPN, SVGIG (reference sequence). The CDR3 extends over 13 amino acids. CDR3 region: CAWSSGAPYGYTF. CDR3 coding DNA: TGTGCCTGGAGTTCAGGGGCCCCCTATGGCTACACCTTC.

The chain recombines TRBV7-2 with TRBJ2-1, with TRBD1 as a possible D gene (6 bases). V was trimmed by 1 base and J by 5 bases, leaving 9 bases between them. Germline CDR1 and CDR2: SGHTA and FQGNSA. The CDR3 is 14 amino acids. CDR3 in amino acids: CASSLVGGDNEQFF. The CDR3 DNA is TGTGCCAGCAGCTTAGTAGGGGGTGACAATGAGCAGTTCTTC.

This chain uses TRBV4-1 with TRBJ2-3; D is possibly TRBD1 or TRBD2 (5 bases each). Between the trimmed V and J ends, which lost 3 bases and 6 bases, there was a span of 28 bases. The CDR3 is made up of 19 amino acids. CDR1 and CDR2 from the germline V gene are MGHRA and YSYEKL. The CDR3 is CASSQQPPGPTVARDTQYF. The CDR3 bases are TGCGCCAGCAGCCAGCAGCCTCCGGGACCCACCGTTGCTCGGGATACGCAGTATTTT.

The chain links TRBV6-2 or TRBV6-3 to TRBJ2-5; D is undetermined. CDR1 and CDR2 from the germline V gene are MNHEY and SVGEGT. With 5 bases removed from V and 0 bases from J, the gap between germline ends came to 19 bases. This CDR3 contains 17 residues. The CDR3 bases are TGTGCCAGCAGTGCCCCTCGACTGAGACACTACCAAGAGACCCAGTACTTC. This codes for CASSAPRLRHYQETQYF.

CDR3 sequence (DNA): TGTGCCAGCAGCTTAGTAGGCGGATTTGAAGCTTTCTTT. It encodes CASSLVGGFEAFF. J is TRBJ1-1 and V is TRBV7-8; D gene unclear. V was pared by 1 base and J by 7 bases, with 10 bases between. CDR3 size: 13 residues. Germline CDR1 and CDR2: SGHVS and FQNEAQ.

The chain is built from TRBV11-2 and TRBJ2-3, with D tentatively TRBD1 or TRBD2 (5 bases each). CDR3 length: 15 residues. Germline V gene lookup returns CDR1 SGHAT and CDR2 FQNNGV. The ends were cut back, 3 bases at V and 0 bases at J, with 10 bases in the middle. CDR3 loop: CASSLRGSSTDTQYF. The CDR3 region has the DNA TGTGCCAGCAGCTTGAGGGGCTCTAGCACAGATACGCAGTATTTT.

The rearrangement joins TRBV12-2 to TRBJ2-7; the D call in the table, TRBD1, was not verified against the DNA. TRBV12-2 represents a pseudogene. The CDR3 length is 16 residues. CDR3 amino acids: CASRYTPTGSSYEQYF. CDR3 coding DNA: TGTGCAAGTCGCTATACTCCGACAGGCAGCTCCTACGAGCAGTACTTC.

V is TRBV18 and J is TRBJ2-7; 7 bases align to TRBD1. The CDR3 loop spans 13 amino acids. The V gene's germline CDR1 is KGHSH and CDR2 LQKENI. V lost 2 bases to trimming and J lost 2 bases; unmatched junction nucleotides: 0. This CDR3 is CASSPDRAYEQYF. The CDR3, as DNA: TGTGCCAGCTCACCAGACAGGGCCTACGAGCAGTACTTC.

This chain connects TRBV13 to TRBJ2-5; 7 bases align to TRBD2. The CDR3 sequence is 16 residues long. V shed 5 bases and J 2 bases; nucleotides not matched to a gene: 11. Germline V CDR1 and CDR2: PRHDT, FYEKMQ (reference sequence). CDR3 sequence reads: CASSTRLAGTQETQYF. The CDR3 nucleotides read TGTGCCAGCAGCACCCGACTAGCCGGAACACAAGAGACCCAGTACTTC.